Described below is a single T cell receptor beta chain sequence and its context. What it binds is not known. Terminally differentiated effector memory CD45RA+ cells were excluded from the naive CD8 cells, which were CD45RO-negative and positively selected for CCR7. Only in-frame clones appear in the TCRdb table, and some are missing; sequencing was by immunoSEQ multiplex PCR. Of about 2.1 million clones listed, 85% to 95% were seen once; the top ten hold around 1.7%. The data were taken from a study of shared clonotypes between healthy human individuals. Study observations and caveats: Naive subsets tended to show greater estimated richness than memory subsets.

Sequenced material: naive CD8+ T cells from PBMCs. This receptor was identified in a man aged 18 to 30 in good health. Some clones in this sample may be carry-over from other donors' samples.

The CDR3 DNA follows: TGTGCCAGCACCCTCGGGGTCAGCACGAACACCGGGGAGCTGTTTTTT. Encoded protein: CASTLGVSTNTGELFF. The rearrangement joins TRBV28 to TRBJ2-2; a possible D gene is TRBD2 (5 bases). The germline CDR1 and CDR2 sequences are MDHEN and SYDVKM. V was trimmed by 7 bases and J by 0 bases, leaving 15 bases between them. CDR3 length: 16 residues.